The 25 T cell receptor beta chains given below trace back to one sample, sequenced in a study of Ad26.COV2.S vaccination and SARS-CoV-2 variants. Treatment noted: 15 to 20 received Ad26.COV2.S at low or high dose, single or two shots; roughly five received placebo; per-sample allocation not given. All samples were drawn on day 63, counting from the first vaccine or placebo injection. Assay used: immunoSEQ multiplex PCR; TCRdb lists only in-frame clones, some missing. The repertoire consists of over 400,000 clones, with 80% to 95% occurring once and the leading ten covering more than 1.5%. The sequenced sample was peripheral blood, obtained in a trial of Ad26.COV2.S vaccine versus placebo. Every receptor here comes from a person between 18 and 60 years old who received the Ad26.COV2.S COVID-19 vaccine or a placebo.

This chain joins TRBV3-1 (or the pseudogene TRBV3-2) and TRBJ2-1; D not certain. CDR1 and CDR2 from the germline V gene are LGHDT and YNNKEL (reference sequence). Trimming cost V 4 bases and J 3 bases, with 25 bases left between them. This CDR3 has 19 residues. The CDR3 nucleotides are TGTGCCAGCAGCCTCCCATCGAGTCCATGGACGGCTTTCTACAATGAGCAGTTCTTC. Its translation: CASSLPSSPWTAFYNEQFF.

The rearrangement uses TRBV9 and TRBJ1-4; TRBD1 aligns across 7 bases. CDR1 is SGDLS and CDR2 is YYNGEE in the germline V gene. The CDR3 contains 14 residues. Germline trimming cut 0 bases from V and 13 bases from J; bases unmatched to any gene: 9. The CDR3 DNA reads TGTGCCAGCAGCGTAGAGGGGACAGCAAACAGACTGTTTTTT. Its translation: CASSVEGTANRLFF.

This clone was counted once. The same CDR3 is also encoded by other DNA sequences in this sample. V usage is TRBV3-1 (or the pseudogene TRBV3-2) and J usage is TRBJ2-7; D may be TRBD1 (6 bases). Germline V gene data show CDR1 as LGHDT and CDR2 as YNNKEL (reference sequence). V was trimmed by 4 bases and J by 4 bases, leaving 14 bases between them. The CDR3 is made up of 14 amino acids. The CDR3 loop is CASSPLAGAYEQYF. The CDR3 DNA reads TGTGCCAGCAGCCCACTGGCAGGGGCGTACGAGCAGTACTTC.

The rearrangement joins TRBV6-1 to TRBJ2-3; perhaps TRBD2 as D (7 bases). This CDR3 region has 14 residues. Germline assignment: CDR1 MNHNS and CDR2 SASEGT. V was pared by 2 bases and J by 8 bases, with 14 bases between. Written as DNA, the CDR3 is TGTGCCAGCAGTGAAAGGGGGAGGGCGGGTACGCAGTATTTT. Translation gives CASSERGRAGTQYF.

This chain links TRBV15 with TRBJ1-1; D gene uncertain. The V end was cut by 1 base, the J end by 4 bases, with 4 bases between. CDR3 length: 12 amino acids. Germline lookup yields CDR1 LNHNV and CDR2 YYDKDF (reference sequence). As DNA, the CDR3 is TGTGCCACCAGCAGAGTGGGCACTGAAGCTTTCTTT. Its translation is CATSRVGTEAFF.

The chain has TRBV19 and TRBJ1-6, with D unclear. CDR1 is LNHDA and CDR2 is SQIVND in the germline V gene (reference sequence). The CDR3 is 16 amino acids. With 6 bases removed from V and 3 bases from J, the gap between germline ends came to 15 bases. The CDR3 DNA reads as TGTGCCAGTAGCCCGAAGGGAGGGATCTATAATTCACCCCTCCACTTT. Encoded protein: CASSPKGGIYNSPLHF.

The V and J genes are TRBV6-2 or TRBV6-3 and TRBJ2-5, with 9 bases identical to TRBD1. The CDR3 length is 15 residues. The trim removed 4 bases at V and 5 bases at J, leaving 8 bases unmatched. The germline V gene has CDR1 MNHEY and CDR2 SVGEGT. The CDR3 reads CASSSTGGDWETQYF. DNA for the CDR3: TGTGCCAGCAGTTCCACAGGGGGCGACTGGGAGACCCAGTACTTC.

V gene TRBV29-1 combines with J gene TRBJ2-2, with 9 bases matching TRBD2. The germline gives CDR1 SQVTM, CDR2 ANQGSEA. CDR3 length: 17 amino acids. With 4 bases clipped from V and 6 bases from J, the junction kept 15 bases outside the gene matches. The CDR3 DNA follows: TGCAGCGTTGCCGATTTGGAGCGGGGGGTGCATCCCGGGGAGCTGTTTTTT. Its translation: CSVADLERGVHPGELFF.

The chain is built from TRBV7-2 and TRBJ2-7; 7 bases are shared with TRBD1. The CDR3 spans 14 residues. The germline CDR1 and CDR2 sequences are SGHTA and FQGNSA. J gave up 3 bases and V 5 bases, and 7 bases lay outside the gene matches. The DNA of the CDR3 is TGTGCCAGCAGCAGGGGACAGCAGTACTACGAGCAGTACTTC. It yields the protein CASSRGQQYYEQYF.

This chain joins TRBV7-2 and TRBJ2-5; 12 nucleotides align to TRBD2. The CDR3 sequence is 18 residues long. V lost 3 bases and J lost 5; bases outside the gene matches: 13. Germline V CDR1 and CDR2: SGHTA, FQGNSA. In DNA form, the CDR3 reads TGTGCCAGCAGCTTGGTGGCTAGCGGGGGGGCTGGCGGCGAGACCCAGTACTTC. Amino acids: CASSLVASGGAGGETQYF.

This chain joins TRBV4-3 and TRBJ1-1; weak D call: TRBD1 (6 bases). V was shortened by 0 bases and J by 4 bases, with 15 bases between the two germline ends. Germline V gives CDR1 LGHNA, CDR2 YSLEER. This CDR3 is built from 16 residues. As DNA, the CDR3 is TGCGCCAGCAGCCAAGATGGAGGCAGGGGTGGCACTGAAGCTTTCTTT. Its translation is CASSQDGGRGGTEAFF.

The rearrangement links TRBV30 to TRBJ1-2; 9 bases align to TRBD1. The CDR3 is made up of 15 amino acids. Trimming took 1 base from V and 2 from J; bases not matched to a gene: 5. Germline V gene sequence: CDR1 GTSNPN, CDR2 SVGIG (reference sequence). CDR3 sequence: CAWSGMGTGNYGYTF. The CDR3 bases are TGTGCCTGGAGTGGAATGGGGACAGGGAACTATGGCTACACCTTC.

V is TRBV10-3 and J is TRBJ2-1; no definite D call. Germline loops: CDR1 ENHRY, CDR2 SYGVKD. CDR3 length equals 12 residues. The V end was cut by 7 bases, the J end by 4 bases, with 8 bases between. CDR3 DNA: TGTGCCATCACAGACAAGTACAATGAGCAGTTCTTC. Its translation: CAITDKYNEQFF.

V is TRBV5-5 and J is TRBJ1-3; D unclear. Looked up from germline, CDR1 is SGHKS and CDR2 is YYEKEE (reference sequence). The CDR3 contains 15 residues. The ends were cut back, 1 base at V and 2 bases at J, with 10 bases in the middle. DNA for the CDR3: TGTGCCAGCAGCTTGTATGGGTTCGCTGGAAACACCATATATTTT. Residues: CASSLYGFAGNTIYF.

V gene TRBV5-1 combines with J gene TRBJ2-3; D may match TRBD1 or TRBD2 (5 bases each). V was trimmed by 0 bases and J by 2 bases, leaving 10 bases between them. The CDR3 is made up of 15 amino acids. The germline gives CDR1 SGHRS, CDR2 YFSETQ. The CDR3: CASSLGGILTDTQYF. Written as DNA, the CDR3 is TGCGCCAGCAGCTTGGGGGGGATCCTCACAGATACGCAGTATTTT.

The chain couples TRBV9 to TRBJ2-3; D gene unclear. The ends were cut back, 3 bases at V and 4 bases at J, with 12 bases in the middle. Germline V gives CDR1 SGDLS, CDR2 YYNGEE. The CDR3 sequence is 14 residues long. The CDR3 coding sequence is TGTGCCAGCAGCGCAAGCGTAGTCGCAGATACGCAGTATTTT. It translates to CASSASVVADTQYF.

V and J are TRBV4-3 and TRBJ2-1, with 8 bases aligning to TRBD2. The length of the CDR3 is 16 residues. CDR1 and CDR2 (germline): LGHNA, YSLEER. Losses at the gene ends were 0 bases for V and 7 bases for J; bases not matched to a gene: 8. The CDR3 DNA follows: TGCGCCAGCAGCCAAGATGTGGGACTAGGTGTGAATGAGCAGTTCTTC. Translation: CASSQDVGLGVNEQFF.

The chain links TRBV6-2 or TRBV6-3 to TRBJ2-2; 14 bases map to TRBD2. The CDR3 has 15 amino acids. V dropped 5 bases and J dropped 6; count of bases not matched to a gene: 2. CDR1 and CDR2 from the germline V gene are MNHEY and SVGEGT. CDR3 sequence reads: CASSGTSGGPGELFF. The CDR3 DNA reads TGTGCCAGCAGTGGGACTAGCGGGGGACCCGGGGAGCTGTTTTTT.

The chain links TRBV15 to TRBJ1-5; D may be TRBD1 (5 bases). Germline values: CDR1 LNHNV, CDR2 YYDKDF (reference sequence). This CDR3 region has 17 residues. Trimming removed 2 bases from V and 0 bases from J, with 14 bases in between. The CDR3 region has the DNA TGTGCCACCAGCAGAATTCAGGGAACCTATAGCAATCAGCCCCAGCATTTT. This encodes CATSRIQGTYSNQPQHF.

This clone appeared once. The rearrangement joins TRBV4-1 to TRBJ2-1; perhaps TRBD2 as D (6 bases). Germline lookup yields CDR1 MGHRA and CDR2 YSYEKL. V lost 4 bases and J 0 bases, leaving 13 bases between the germline ends. This CDR3 comprises 16 residues. This CDR3 is CASSRRDSSSYNEQFF. The CDR3 bases are TGCGCCAGCAGCCGTAGGGACTCCAGCTCCTACAATGAGCAGTTCTTC.

The chain uses TRBV4-3 and TRBJ2-2, with a tentative D call TRBD1 (6 bases). The germline V gene encodes CDR1 LGHNA and CDR2 YSLEER. Trimming shortened V by 1 base and J by 4 bases, and 22 bases separated the two germline ends. This CDR3 is built from 19 residues. This CDR3 reads CASSQVGYARQGGTGELFF. CDR3 bases: TGCGCCAGCAGCCAAGTGGGGTACGCGAGACAAGGGGGCACCGGGGAGCTGTTTTTT.

The rearrangement uses TRBV12-5 and TRBJ2-2, with no clear D. This CDR3 has 12 amino acids. With 4 bases removed from V and 8 bases from J, the gap between germline ends came to 8 bases. CDR1 and CDR2 from the germline V gene are LGHNT and FRNRAP. As DNA, the CDR3 is TGTGCTAGTGGTTCCGAAGTTGGGGAGCTGTTTTTT. Translation: CASGSEVGELFF.

V usage is TRBV14 and J usage is TRBJ1-2, with D possibly matching TRBD1 (5 bases). CDR3 length: 13 residues. V shed 0 bases and J shed 8 bases, with 10 bases lying between them. Germline V CDR1 and CDR2: SGHDN, FVKESK. This CDR3 is CASSQDWGSGYTF. CDR3 in DNA: TGTGCCAGCAGCCAAGATTGGGGGAGCGGCTACACCTTC.

The rearrangement uses TRBV4-3 and TRBJ2-4, with 9 bases aligning to TRBD2. The germline gives CDR1 LGHNA, CDR2 YSLEER. Germline trimming cut 3 bases from V and 6 bases from J; bases unmatched to any gene: 9. This CDR3 has 16 amino acids. CDR3 nucleotides: TGCGCCAGCAGCCAGAGACCGGGACTAGCTGGAAACATTCAGTACTTC. This encodes CASSQRPGLAGNIQYF.

The V gene is TRBV5-1, the J gene TRBJ2-2, with 11 bases fitting TRBD2. Germline lookup yields CDR1 SGHRS and CDR2 YFSETQ. The CDR3 extends over 16 amino acids. V trimming: 7 bases; J trimming: 0 bases; junction bases outside the gene matches: 5. The CDR3 is CASGLAGSPNTGELFF. The CDR3 DNA is TGCGCCAGCGGACTAGCGGGCAGCCCGAACACCGGGGAGCTGTTTTTT.